The clone carrying this T cell receptor (beta chain) has ten or more counts. Its antigen remains unidentified. Per germline, CDR1 SGHRS and CDR2 YFSETQ. The CDR3 is 15 amino acids. Trimming took off 3 bases at V and 0 bases at J, with 11 bases between the two ends. This entry comes from a study of identical twins. Template switching created a universal primer site, and the cDNA included unique molecular identifiers. TCRdb fed the 5' RACE reads into MiXCR, producing one record per CDR3 protein. The profile shows 250,000 or so distinct CDR3 sequences, around 7% of them singletons. Study outcomes and limitations: Weaker excess twin sharing was seen among beta out-of-frame sequences.

This sample was also put to use in a study of yellow fever vaccine responses in identical twins.

This receptor was obtained from a woman aged 18 to 35 in good health. Sequenced input: memory (CD45RO+) T cells sorted from blood. The chain employs TRBV5-1 and TRBJ2-3, with TRBD2 as a possible D gene (5 bases). CDR3 loop: CASSSRTGSTDTQYF. The DNA of the CDR3 is TGCGCCAGCAGCTCCCGGACTGGGAGCACAGATACGCAGTATTTT.